This TCR beta chain was identified in a study of cytomegalovirus exposure and HLA in healthy donors. V was cut by 1 base and J by 1 base, with 11 bases left in between. CDR1 is SGHDT, CDR2 YYEEEE, per germline. The CDR3 sequence is 15 residues long. PCR involved 60 Vbeta and 13 Jbeta primers. Some clones are missing from TCRdb's copy, which holds only in-frame ones; the method was immunoSEQ multiplex PCR. Of under 150,000 clones in the sample, just under 90% were seen once. This receptor was identified in a woman aged 25 to 45 in good health and CMV-seronegative. The chain is built from TRBV5-6 and TRBJ1-1; D not resolved. Sequencing used PBMCs. CDR3 nucleotide sequence: TGTGCCAGCAGCTTGCGGGGATTAGCGAACACTGAAGCTTTCTTT. It specifies CASSLRGLANTEAFF.